Below are 9 T cell receptor beta chains sequenced from a single sample in a study of blood T cell repertoires in COVID-19. The table came from immunoSEQ multiplex PCR; TCRdb's copy has only in-frame clones and leaves some out. The sample includes approximately 150,000 clones, over 70% of them seen just once. Sequencing was done on a sample of peripheral blood. These receptors came from an elderly man with acute or convalescent COVID-19.

The CDR3 bases are TGTGCCAGCAGTGCCCTACGTCGGGGGGGGGCAGGAGATACGCAGTATTTT. The encoded protein is CASSALRRGGAGDTQYF. This chain joins TRBV6-1 and TRBJ2-3, with 8 bases that match TRBD2. Germline V gives CDR1 MNHNS, CDR2 SASEGT. V lost 4 bases and J lost 5; bases outside the gene matches: 14. This CDR3 has 17 residues.

This clone showed up just a few times. The chain is built from TRBV12-3 or TRBV12-4 and TRBJ1-2, with TRBD1 matching 8 bases. V lost 4 bases and J lost 3; bases outside the gene matches: 1. The CDR3 runs 13 residues. The CDR3 loop is CASSSQGDYGYTF. Here the CDR3 DNA reads TGTGCCAGCAGTTCACAGGGGGACTATGGCTACACCTTC.

V gene TRBV3-1 (or the pseudogene TRBV3-2) combines with J gene TRBJ1-2, with D unresolved. This CDR3 is 13 amino acids long. Per the germline V gene, CDR1 is LGHDT and CDR2 is YNNKEL (reference sequence). The V gene lost 0 bases and the J gene lost 7 bases, with 9 bases spanning the gap. CDR3 sequence (DNA): TGTGCCAGCAGCCAAGATTTTGGGCGTGGCTACACCTTC. Translation: CASSQDFGRGYTF.

This chain joins TRBV6-5 and TRBJ2-3; 7 bases agree with TRBD1. After removal of 6 bases from V and 3 bases from J, the junction contained 9 bases not matched to a gene. Per the germline V gene, CDR1 is MNHEY and CDR2 is SVGAGI. The CDR3 is made up of 15 amino acids. The CDR3 sequence: CASSQGVQLTDTQYF. The CDR3 DNA follows: TGTGCCAGCAGCCAGGGGGTCCAATTAACAGATACGCAGTATTTT.

V gene TRBV28 combines with J gene TRBJ1-5; the D gene is possibly TRBD1 (5 bases). The CDR3 is 18 residues long. V lost 5 bases and J lost 2, with 22 bases in between. CDR1 and CDR2 (germline): MDHEN, SYDVKM. The CDR3 loop is CASSPNTPSGNGNQPQHF. In DNA, the CDR3 is TGTGCCAGCAGTCCCAACACCCCCTCAGGGAATGGCAATCAGCCCCAGCATTTT.

The chain's CDR3 is CASSSSGTGLDEQFF. DNA for the CDR3: TGTGCCAGCAGTTCATCCGGGACAGGGCTCGATGAGCAGTTCTTC. This rearrangement joins TRBV28 to TRBJ2-1; 9 bases are shared with TRBD1. Germline values: CDR1 MDHEN, CDR2 SYDVKM. The CDR3 loop spans 15 amino acids. V was clipped by 4 bases and J by 8 bases; unmatched bases: 9.

This clone has just a few counts. This sequence joins TRBV27 and TRBJ1-2, with 7 bases identical to TRBD1. Germline CDR1 is MNHEY and CDR2 is SMNVEV (reference sequence). The V segment lost 3 bases and the J segment 6 bases; nucleotides outside the gene matches: 4. This CDR3 has 13 residues. The CDR3 nucleotides read TGTGCCAGCAGTTTCAATACAGGGGATGGCTACACCTTC. Its protein product is CASSFNTGDGYTF.

CDR3 nucleotides: TGTGCCAGCAGCTTATCGGGGTCCAGTCAGCCCCAGCATTTT. Its translation is CASSLSGSSQPQHF. The chain carries TRBV7-2 and TRBJ1-5, with no clear D. Trimming left V 2 bases short and J 6 bases short, with 11 bases between. In germline, CDR1 is SGHTA, CDR2 FQGNSA. The CDR3 is 14 residues long.

The table lists this clone with a count of one. V and J are TRBV7-9 and TRBJ1-1; 8 bases are shared with TRBD1. The ends lost 5 bases at V and 2 bases at J; junction bases unmatched: 10. The CDR3 covers 16 residues. CDR1 and CDR2 (germline): SEHNR, FQNEAQ (reference sequence). The CDR3 region is CASSRRTTGANTEAFF. The CDR3 region has the DNA TGTGCCAGCAGCCGTCGAACGACAGGGGCCAACACTGAAGCTTTCTTT. The full variable domain, rest sourced from reference TRBV7-9 and TRBJ1-1, is DTGVSQNPRHKITKRGQNVTFRCDPISEHNRLYWYRQTLGQGPEFLTYFQNEAQLEKSRLLSDRFSAERPKGSFSTLEIQRTEQGDSAMYLCASSRRTTGANTEAFFGQGTRLTVV.